The source of this T cell receptor beta chain is a study of blood T cell repertoires in COVID-19. On the study more broadly: Some COVID-19 samples were acute and others convalescent; all came from the United States, Italy and Spain. In each case, the material was cDNA or gDNA derived from T cells, B-cell-depleted T cells, or PBMCs.

How the authors handled the data: Quantification of nucleated cells was approximated via reference gene primer amplification. Sequenced by immunoSEQ multiplex PCR; TCRdb stores in-frame clones only, minus some. V, J and clone size derive from that table, while D and trimming were established from the DNA sequence. The profile shows tens of thousands of clones, about four fifths of them singletons. CDR3 size: 13 residues. V was trimmed by 6 bases and J by 3 bases, leaving 11 bases between them. In germline, CDR1 is SNHLY, CDR2 FYNNEI. V gene TRBV2 combines with J gene TRBJ1-2, with D possibly TRBD1 on 6 matching bases. Sequences were obtained from peripheral blood. The sequence was obtained from a human donor in a cohort sampled during active COVID-19. The CDR3 loop reads CASRTGIDYGYTF. The CDR3 bases are TGTGCCAGCAGAACAGGGATAGACTATGGCTACACCTTC. The complete variable domain, with remaining parts taken from reference TRBV2 and TRBJ1-2, reads EPEVTQTPSHQVTQMGQEVILRCVPISNHLYFYWYRQILGQKVEFLVSFYNNEISEKSEIFDDQFSVERPDGSNFTLKIRSTKLEDSAMYFCASRTGIDYGYTFGSGTRLTVV.